This is a list of T cell receptor beta chains from one sample in a study of blood T cell repertoires in COVID-19. Clones were read by immunoSEQ multiplex PCR, and TCRdb kept only the in-frame ones, dropping some. The repertoire has approximately 70,000 clones, 70% to 80% of them found once; the top ten carry about a quarter. Sequencing input: peripheral blood. The receptors here all came from a man aged 60 to 69 with active or convalescent COVID-19. Each CDR3 is given with its conserved first and last residue. The D gene is left open where the match is weak. Rows give clone size only sometimes, using once, few, many, or a class for an expanded clone.

>TRBV7-6|TRBJ2-3|TRBD2|NA
TGTGCCAGCAGTCCCGGGACTAGCGGGGGTGATACGCAGTATTTT
CASSPGTSGGDTQYF
>TRBV19|TRBJ2-2|TRBD1|NA
TGTGCCAGTAGGGGGACAGGGGTTGCCGGGGAGCTGTTTTTT
CASRGTGVAGELFF
>TRBV2|TRBJ2-3|NA|NA
TGTGCCAGCAACAGGGACCACACAGATACGCAGTATTTT
CASNRDHTDTQYF
>TRBV7-8|TRBJ1-4|TRBD1|NA
TGTGCCAGTCGACCCGGACAGGGTGAGGGTGAAAAACTGTTTTTT
CASRPGQGEGEKLFF
>TRBV19|TRBJ2-2|NA|NA
TGTGCCAGTAGTACCGGACAGTCGGAGGAGCTGTTTTTT
CASSTGQSEELFF
>TRBV7-2|TRBJ2-7|NA|few
TGTGCCAGCAGCCAAGCTCCTCAGGGCCCTAACTACGAGCAGTACTTC
CASSQAPQGPNYEQYF
>TRBV10-3|TRBJ1-1|TRBD1|NA
TGTGCCATCAGTGAGGGGCCCACAGGGGTGGAGAACACTGAAGCTTTCTTT
CAISEGPTGVENTEAFF
>TRBV4-3|TRBJ2-6|NA|NA
TGCGCCAGCAGCCAAGATCTTGGTAGGGACACCTACTTGACTGGGGCCAACGTCCTGACTTTC
CASSQDLGRDTYLTGANVLTF
>TRBV4-1|TRBJ1-1|NA|NA
TGCGCCAGCAGCCAGGGGGCGCATGTGAACACTGAAGCTTTCTTT
CASSQGAHVNTEAFF
>TRBV4-3|TRBJ1-1|TRBD1|NA
TGCGCCAGCAGCCCTGGACAGGGGATGGCTGAAGCTTTCTTT
CASSPGQGMAEAFF
>TRBV2|TRBJ2-7|TRBD1|NA
TGTGCCAGCACCCTAGGGGCAGGGGGCTACGAGCAGTACTTC
CASTLGAGGYEQYF
>TRBV3-1/TRBV3-2|TRBJ2-3|TRBD2|NA
TGTGCCAGCAGTCTTCTAGCGGGGGGGAAAACAGATACGCAGTATTTT
CASSLLAGGKTDTQYF
>TRBV3-1/TRBV3-2|TRBJ2-1|NA|NA
TGTGCCAGCAGCCAAATAAGCGGAGGATACAATGAGCAGTTCTTC
CASSQISGGYNEQFF
>TRBV7-3|TRBJ2-7|NA|many
TGTGCCAGCAGCATCACAGGGTCGGGGGAGCAGTACTTC
CASSITGSGEQYF
>TRBV4-2|TRBJ1-1|NA|NA
TGTGCCAGCAGCCAAGATCCGGGGTACACTGAAGCTTTCTTT
CASSQDPGYTEAFF
>TRBV3-1/TRBV3-2|TRBJ2-1|NA|NA
TGTGCCAGCAGCTCCCCTGGGAGCTCCTACAATGAGCAGTTCTTC
CASSSPGSSYNEQFF
>TRBV5-4|TRBJ1-3|TRBD1|NA
TGTGCCAGCAGCTTGGCCCCGACAGGGGGCGTTGGAAACACCATATATTTT
CASSLAPTGGVGNTIYF
>TRBV5-4|TRBJ2-3|NA|NA
TGTGCCAGCAGCTCCGGGTCCTACACAGATACGCAGTATTTT
CASSSGSYTDTQYF
>TRBV28|TRBJ1-5|TRBD1|NA
TGTGCCAGCAGTAGACAGGGGGTGAACAATCAGCCCCAGCATTTT
CASSRQGVNNQPQHF
>TRBV3-1/TRBV3-2|TRBJ1-2|TRBD1|NA
TGTGCCAGCAGCCAGGCACAGGGGTCCTATGGCTACACCTTC
CASSQAQGSYGYTF
>TRBV30|TRBJ2-5|TRBD2|NA
TGTGCCTGGCTAAAGACTAGCGGGGGGTACCAAGAGACCCAGTACTTC
CAWLKTSGGYQETQYF
>TRBV7-3|TRBJ2-5|TRBD1|once
TGTGCCAGCAGCTTACGTGGGCAGGGGGCGATGGGGGAAGAGACCCAGTACTTC
CASSLRGQGAMGEETQYF
>TRBV28|TRBJ1-5|NA|NA
TGTGCCAGCAGTTTATTGGGACTCGGGCGGGGTTATAGCAATCAGCCCCAGCATTTT
CASSLLGLGRGYSNQPQHF
>TRBV28|TRBJ1-2|TRBD1|NA
TGTGCCAGCAGTACCGGGACAGACCATCACTATGGCTACACCTTC
CASSTGTDHHYGYTF
>TRBV28|TRBJ1-1|NA|NA
TGTGCCAGCAGTTATCAGGGGATGAACACTGAAGCTTTCTTT
CASSYQGMNTEAFF
>TRBV7-9|TRBJ2-1|NA|NA
TGTGCCAGCAGCTCCCTATACAATGAGCAGTTCTTC
CASSSLYNEQFF
>TRBV6-5|TRBJ2-3|NA|NA
TGTGCCAGCAGTTACTCCGGCGGCCGGGATACGCAGTATTTT
CASSYSGGRDTQYF
>TRBV6-5|TRBJ1-2|NA|NA
TGTGCCAGCAGTCCCGGACAGAGCTATGGCTACACCTTC
CASSPGQSYGYTF